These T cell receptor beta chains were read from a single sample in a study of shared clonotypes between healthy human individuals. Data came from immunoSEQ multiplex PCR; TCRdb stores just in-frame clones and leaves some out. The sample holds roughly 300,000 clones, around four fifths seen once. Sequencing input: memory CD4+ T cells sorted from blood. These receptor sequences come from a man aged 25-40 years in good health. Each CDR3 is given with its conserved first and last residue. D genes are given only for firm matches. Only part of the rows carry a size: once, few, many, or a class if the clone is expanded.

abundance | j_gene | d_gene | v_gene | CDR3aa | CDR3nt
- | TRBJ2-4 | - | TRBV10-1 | CASSSQGGNIQYF | TGCGCCAGCAGTAGCCAGGGCGGGAACATTCAGTACTTC
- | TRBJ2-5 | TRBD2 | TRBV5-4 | CASSLGGRAREETQYF | TGTGCCAGCAGCTTGGGGGGGAGGGCCCGAGAGGAGACCCAGTACTTC
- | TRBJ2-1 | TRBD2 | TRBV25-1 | CASSRIAGVNEQFF | TGTGCCAGCAGTAGGATAGCGGGAGTTAATGAGCAGTTCTTC
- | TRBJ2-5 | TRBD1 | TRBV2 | CASREQGARETQYF | TGTGCCAGCAGGGAACAGGGGGCTAGGGAGACCCAGTACTTC
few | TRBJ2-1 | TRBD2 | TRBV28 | CASSSAGLAERGNEQFF | TGTGCCAGCAGTTCAGCGGGACTAGCGGAGAGGGGCAATGAGCAGTTCTTC
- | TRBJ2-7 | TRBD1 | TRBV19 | CASSNRDRAIHEQYF | TGTGCCAGTAGTAACCGGGACAGGGCGATCCACGAGCAGTACTTC
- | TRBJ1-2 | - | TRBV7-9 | CATDGRADYGYTF | TGTGCCACCGATGGAAGGGCCGACTATGGCTACACCTTC
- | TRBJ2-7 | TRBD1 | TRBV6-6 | CASSTGTAREQYF | TGTGCCAGCAGTACGGGGACAGCGAGGGAGCAGTACTTC
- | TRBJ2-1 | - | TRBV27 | CASSLEGTPSQFF | TGTGCCAGCAGTTTGGAGGGAACCCCAAGTCAGTTCTTC
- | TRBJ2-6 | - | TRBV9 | CASSMTGASSGANVLTF | TGTGCCAGCAGCATGACCGGGGCCAGCTCTGGGGCCAACGTCCTGACTTTC
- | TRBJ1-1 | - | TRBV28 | CASDSGGKKGYLMAEAFF | TGTGCCAGTGATTCAGGAGGTAAGAAAGGTTATCTTATGGCTGAAGCTTTCTTT
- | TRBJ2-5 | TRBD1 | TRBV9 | CASSSGTGETETQYF | TGTGCCAGCAGCTCTGGGACAGGGGAGACAGAGACCCAGTACTTC
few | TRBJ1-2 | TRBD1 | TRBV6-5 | CASSYRTPGQGHGYTF | TGTGCCAGCAGTTATCGAACCCCGGGACAGGGGCATGGCTACACCTTC
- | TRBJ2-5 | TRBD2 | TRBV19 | CASSIDLRLAGVRYQETQYF | TGTGCCAGTAGTATAGATCTCCGGCTAGCGGGAGTTCGATACCAAGAGACCCAGTACTTC
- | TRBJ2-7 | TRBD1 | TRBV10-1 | CASSKGQGKSYEQYF | TGCGCCAGCAGCAAGGGACAGGGGAAGTCCTACGAGCAGTACTTC
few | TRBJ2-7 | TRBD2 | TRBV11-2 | CASSLDPGTSIYEQYF | TGTGCCAGCAGCTTAGACCCAGGGACTAGTATTTACGAGCAGTACTTC
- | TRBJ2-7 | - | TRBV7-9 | CASSPLGLPSSYEQYF | TGTGCCAGCAGCCCACTGGGACTCCCGAGCTCCTACGAGCAGTACTTC
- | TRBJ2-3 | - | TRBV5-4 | CASSGAGRNTDTQYF | TGTGCCAGCAGCGGTGCAGGGAGAAACACAGATACGCAGTATTTT
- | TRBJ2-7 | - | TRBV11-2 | CASSSAYEQYF | TGTGCCAGCAGCTCGGCCTACGAGCAGTACTTC
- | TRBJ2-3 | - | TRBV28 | CASSLPFPTTQYF | TGTGCCAGCAGTCTACCTTTCCCCACTACGCAGTATTTT
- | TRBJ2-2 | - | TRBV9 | CASRRGLYTGELFF | TGTGCCAGCAGGAGGGGGTTGTACACCGGGGAGCTGTTTTTT
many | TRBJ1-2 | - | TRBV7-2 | CASSLGGDRRGYTF | TGTGCCAGCAGCTTAGGGGGGGACCGTAGGGGCTACACCTTC